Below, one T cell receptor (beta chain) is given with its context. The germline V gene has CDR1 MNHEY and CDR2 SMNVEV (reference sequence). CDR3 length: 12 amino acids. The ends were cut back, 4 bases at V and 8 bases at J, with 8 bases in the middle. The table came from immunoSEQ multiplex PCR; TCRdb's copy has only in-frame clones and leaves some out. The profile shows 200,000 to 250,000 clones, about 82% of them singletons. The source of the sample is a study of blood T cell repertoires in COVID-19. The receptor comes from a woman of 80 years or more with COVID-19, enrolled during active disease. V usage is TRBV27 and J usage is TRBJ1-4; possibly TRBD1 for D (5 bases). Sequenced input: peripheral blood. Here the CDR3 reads CASSSRGEKLFF. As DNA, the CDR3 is TGTGCCAGCAGTTCCCGGGGGGAAAAACTGTTTTTT.